One sample yielded the 31 T cell receptor beta chains listed below, sequenced in a study of blood T cell repertoires in COVID-19. TCRdb's copy holds only in-frame clones and misses some; the assay was immunoSEQ multiplex PCR. The sample holds 70,000 to 95,000 clones, just over 85% seen once. Sequencing used peripheral blood. The receptor set was obtained from a woman over 75 with acute or convalescent COVID-19.

The chain employs TRBV5-1 and TRBJ2-2, with a weak D call TRBD1 (7 bases). The germline V gene has CDR1 SGHRS and CDR2 YFSETQ. The V end lost 4 bases, the J end lost 6 bases, and 16 bases lay between the germline ends. The CDR3 consists of 15 residues. CDR3 nucleotides: TGCGCCAGCAGCAGAGGAACAGGGGAGGCCGGGGAGCTGTTTTTT. Residues: CASSRGTGEAGELFF.

This clone was found once. This chain joins TRBV19 and TRBJ2-4; weak D call: TRBD2 (5 bases). The ends were cut back, 6 bases at V and 8 bases at J, with 11 bases in the middle. The CDR3 sequence is 12 residues long. From germline, CDR1 is LNHDA and CDR2 SQIVND (reference sequence). For the CDR3, the DNA is TGTGCCAGTAGCCCGCGGGCGGACATTCAGTACTTC. The encoded protein is CASSPRADIQYF. Looking up the rest from reference TRBV19 and TRBJ2-4 gives the full variable domain: DGGITQSPKYLFRKEGQNVTLSCEQNLNHDAMYWYRQDPGQGLRLIYYSQIVNDFQKGDIAEGYSVSREKKESFPLTVTSAQKNPTAFYLCASSPRADIQYFGAGTRLSVL.

The V and J genes are TRBV19 and TRBJ2-6; TRBD1 matches 7 bases. V shed 5 bases, J shed 4 bases, and the junction held 11 bases outside the gene matches. CDR1 and CDR2 (germline): LNHDA, SQIVND (reference sequence). The CDR3 sequence is 17 residues long. CDR3 coding DNA: TGTGCCAGTAGTCCCCCTCATGACAGGGCCGGGGCCAACGTCCTGACTTTC. Its translation is CASSPPHDRAGANVLTF.

V usage is TRBV3-1 (or the pseudogene TRBV3-2) and J usage is TRBJ1-4; perhaps TRBD1 as D (5 bases). This CDR3 has 14 residues. V gave up 5 bases and J gave up 5 bases, with 12 bases separating them. Germline lookup yields CDR1 LGHDT and CDR2 YNNKEL (reference sequence). The CDR3 region is CASSRQTVNEKLFF. CDR3 bases: TGTGCCAGCAGCAGACAGACGGTGAATGAAAAACTGTTTTTT.

The rearrangement links TRBV30 to TRBJ2-1, with TRBD2 matching over 10 bases. CDR1 GTSNPN and CDR2 SVGIG come from the germline V gene (reference sequence). V gave up 4 bases and J gave up 7 bases; unmatched junction bases: 7. The CDR3 has 14 amino acids. DNA of the CDR3: TGTGCCTGGACACGACTAGCGGGTGGAAATGAGCAGTTCTTC. Translation gives CAWTRLAGGNEQFF. The full variable domain, in which reference TRBV30 and TRBJ2-1 provide the parts outside the CDR3, is SQTIHQWPATLVQPVGSPLSLECTVEGTSNPNLYWYRQAAGRGLQLLFYSVGIGQISSEVPQNLSASRPQDRQFILSSKKLLLSDSGFYLCAWTRLAGGNEQFFGPGTRLTVL.

The chain links TRBV7-3 to TRBJ2-5; a possible D gene is TRBD2 (5 bases). The germline V and J ends were trimmed by 5 bases and 5 bases, with 18 bases remaining between them. Germline-derived CDR1 and CDR2 are SGHTA and FQGTGA. The CDR3 contains 15 residues. The CDR3, as DNA: TGTGCCAGCAGCCCCCGAATCGGACTGATGGAGACCCAGTACTTC. It codes for CASSPRIGLMETQYF.

This chain links TRBV12-3 or TRBV12-4 with TRBJ1-6; possibly TRBD1 for D (5 bases). V gave up 5 bases and J gave up 14 bases, with 13 bases separating them. The CDR3 runs 12 residues. CDR3 sequence (DNA): TGTGCCAGCAGTCCCCGGGGGTCGGCCCTCCACTTT. Its protein is CASSPRGSALHF.

The chain combines TRBV5-4 with TRBJ2-5; 9 bases are a match to TRBD2. This CDR3 has 14 amino acids. Unmatched junction bases numbered 4, after V lost 2 bases and J lost 5 bases. The germline CDR1 and CDR2 sequences are SGHNT and YYREEE (reference sequence). CDR3 sequence (DNA): TGTGCCAGCAGCTTTGGGACTAGCCCTGAGACCCAGTACTTC. Translation gives CASSFGTSPETQYF.

The chain carries TRBV10-1 and TRBJ1-5; D is undetermined. With 7 bases removed from V and 1 base from J, the gap between germline ends came to 20 bases. The CDR3 extends over 17 amino acids. Looked up from germline, CDR1 is WNHNN and CDR2 is SYGVQD (reference sequence). The DNA of the CDR3 is TGCGCCAGCAAACGCCGGGTGGTGGGTCTCAGCAATCAGCCCCAGCATTTT. Translating it yields CASKRRVVGLSNQPQHF.

This clone was detected only once. The chain has TRBV25-1 and TRBJ2-1; perhaps TRBD2 as D (6 bases). Between the trimmed V and J ends, which lost 2 bases and 8 bases, there was a span of 13 bases. Germline V gene data show CDR1 as MGHDK and CDR2 as SYGVNS. The CDR3 is 14 amino acids. In DNA form, the CDR3 reads TGTGCCAGCAGTGAACCGGGAGTGATGTATGAGCAGTTCTTC. Amino acid sequence: CASSEPGVMYEQFF.

The rearrangement uses TRBV3-1 (or the pseudogene TRBV3-2) and TRBJ2-1; D perhaps matches TRBD1 (5 bases). Germline V gene sequence: CDR1 LGHDT, CDR2 YNNKEL (reference sequence). V was pared by 8 bases and J by 0 bases, with 8 bases between. The CDR3 runs to 13 residues. The chain's CDR3 is CASSDSSYNEQFF. The CDR3 DNA reads TGTGCCAGCTCTGACAGCTCCTACAATGAGCAGTTCTTC.

The gene calls are TRBV5-1 and TRBJ1-6; the D gene is possibly TRBD1 (6 bases). V was trimmed by 4 bases and J by 5 bases, leaving 13 bases between them. The CDR3 contains 15 residues. Germline CDR1 and CDR2: SGHRS and YFSETQ. CDR3 residues: CASSGQQGDNSPLHF. CDR3 bases: TGCGCCAGCAGCGGACAACAGGGCGATAATTCACCCCTCCACTTT.

The chain couples TRBV25-1 to TRBJ2-7; tentative D call: TRBD2 (6 bases). The CDR3 sequence is 15 residues long. Germline V gives CDR1 MGHDK, CDR2 SYGVNS. V gave up 5 bases and J gave up 2 bases, with 16 bases separating them. The CDR3 DNA is TGTGCCAGCAGTACCATCGAGGCGGGGCCCTACGAGCAGTACTTC. Translation: CASSTIEAGPYEQYF.

The V and J genes are TRBV9 and TRBJ2-2; no reliable D call. Germline CDR1 and CDR2: SGDLS and YYNGEE. The length of the CDR3 is 14 residues. The ends were cut back, 0 bases at V and 6 bases at J, with 9 bases in the middle. CDR3 DNA sequence: TGTGCCAGCAGCGTAGACGGTATGGCCGGGGAGCTGTTTTTT. Residues: CASSVDGMAGELFF.

The gene calls are TRBV20-1 and TRBJ2-7; the match to TRBD1 covers 10 bases. V shed 3 bases and J 5 bases; nucleotides not matched to a gene: 10. The CDR3 is 15 residues long. In germline, CDR1 is DFQATT, CDR2 SNEGSKA (reference sequence). The CDR3, as DNA: TGCAGTGCTAGTGCGATGGGACAGGGGTTAGACGAGCAGTACTTC. Protein sequence: CSASAMGQGLDEQYF.

The CDR3 coding sequence is TGTGCCAGCAGAGGATTCGGACAGGGCTACAATGAGCAGTTCTTC. Translation: CASRGFGQGYNEQFF. The chain joins TRBV6-5 to TRBJ2-1; 8 bases match TRBD1. This CDR3 region has 15 residues. The V and J ends lost 6 bases and 3 bases, in that order; junction bases with no gene match: 7. CDR1 and CDR2 from the germline V gene are MNHEY and SVGAGI.

In this sample, this clone turned up once. V usage is TRBV7-2 and J usage is TRBJ1-3; D gene unclear. V gave up 3 bases and J gave up 8 bases, with 11 bases separating them. CDR3 length: 13 residues. Germline CDR1 and CDR2: SGHTA and FQGNSA. The CDR3 DNA sequence: TGTGCCAGCAGCTTCCAGTCCTTGGACACCATATATTTT. It specifies CASSFQSLDTIYF. Full variable domain (missing parts from reference TRBV7-2 and TRBJ1-3): GAGVSQSPSNKVTEKGKDVELRCDPISGHTALYWYRQSLGQGLEFLIYFQGNSAPDKSGLPSDRFSAERTGGSVSTLTIQRTQQEDSAVYLCASSFQSLDTIYFGEGSWLTVV.

This clone was recorded once. This chain uses TRBV3-1 (or the pseudogene TRBV3-2) with TRBJ1-2; D is perhaps TRBD1 (5 bases). V gave up 1 base and J gave up 10 bases, with 16 bases separating them. The CDR3 is made up of 14 amino acids. CDR1 and CDR2 (germline): LGHDT, YNNKEL (reference sequence). The CDR3 nucleotides read TGTGCCAGCAGCCAAGGAAGGGGTCTGAGGAACTACACCTTC. Encoded protein: CASSQGRGLRNYTF.

V and J are TRBV7-3 and TRBJ2-3, with 14 nucleotides matching TRBD2. The germline CDR1 and CDR2 sequences are SGHTA and FQGTGA. CDR3 length: 19 residues. The V segment lost 4 bases and the J segment 1 base; nucleotides outside the gene matches: 10. The CDR3 here is CASSSGTSGGHRGTDTQYF. CDR3 nucleotides: TGTGCCAGCAGCTCCGGGACTAGCGGGGGCCACCGGGGCACAGATACGCAGTATTTT.

The V gene is TRBV3-1 (or the pseudogene TRBV3-2), the J gene TRBJ2-2; D is undetermined. V was trimmed by 3 bases and J by 7 bases, leaving 6 bases between them. The germline CDR1 and CDR2 sequences are LGHDT and YNNKEL (reference sequence). CDR3 size: 12 residues. Here the CDR3 reads CASSQRNGELFF. In nucleotides, the CDR3 is TGTGCCAGCAGCCAGAGGAACGGGGAGCTGTTTTTT.

The chain couples TRBV6-5 to TRBJ1-1; D is ambiguous. The germline V gene encodes CDR1 MNHEY and CDR2 SVGAGI. The V and J ends lost 5 bases and 6 bases respectively, with 19 bases between them. CDR3 size: 15 residues. CDR3: CASSRPGGGGAEAFF. CDR3 bases: TGTGCCAGCAGTCGCCCAGGAGGAGGAGGCGCTGAAGCTTTCTTT.

In the case of this clone: Distinct nucleotide sequences in the sample also encode this CDR3. This chain links TRBV6-5 with TRBJ2-7, with TRBD2 matching 8 bases. In germline, CDR1 is MNHEY, CDR2 SVGAGI. The V segment lost 0 bases and the J segment 2 bases; nucleotides outside the gene matches: 3. This CDR3 is 15 amino acids long. For the CDR3, the DNA is TGTGCCAGCAGTTACTCTACTAGCGGTACCTACGAGCAGTACTTC. This gives the protein CASSYSTSGTYEQYF.

J is TRBJ2-3 and V is TRBV18, with D possibly TRBD1 on 6 matching bases. Germline loops: CDR1 KGHSH, CDR2 LQKENI. The CDR3 contains 17 residues. V lost 6 bases to trimming and J lost 3 bases, with 22 bases between them. Written as DNA, the CDR3 is TGTGCCAGCTCGCCGATTGGGGGCGCTGGGGATACAGATACGCAGTATTTT. It codes for CASSPIGGAGDTDTQYF.

The V gene is TRBV18, the J gene TRBJ2-1, with 12 bases fitting TRBD2. With 3 bases clipped from V and 9 bases from J, the junction kept 3 bases outside the gene matches. This CDR3 region has 14 residues. Germline-derived CDR1 and CDR2 are KGHSH and LQKENI. The CDR3 DNA reads TGTGCCAGCTCACCTGGACTAGCGGGATCTGAGCAGTTCTTC. Encoded protein: CASSPGLAGSEQFF.

The chain employs TRBV5-5 and TRBJ2-7; D unclear. Trimming removed 0 bases from V and 0 bases from J, with 13 bases in between. This CDR3 comprises 16 residues. Germline V gene lookup returns CDR1 SGHKS and CDR2 YYEKEE (reference sequence). CDR3 loop: CASSLVSRLSSYEQYF. CDR3 nucleotide sequence: TGTGCCAGCAGCTTGGTTTCGAGGTTGAGCTCCTACGAGCAGTACTTC.

This chain connects TRBV29-1 to TRBJ1-1, with a weak D call TRBD1 (5 bases). Trimming took 4 bases from V and 10 from J, leaving 13 bases between them. The CDR3 contains 11 residues. Germline values: CDR1 SQVTM, CDR2 ANQGSEA. The CDR3 DNA reads as TGCAGCGTTGGAGCCCTGGGGCTAGCTTTCTTT. Protein product: CSVGALGLAFF.

This clone was seen just once. The genes are TRBV5-1 and TRBJ2-3; D is possibly TRBD1 (6 bases). Germline assignment: CDR1 SGHRS and CDR2 YFSETQ. V lost 4 bases to trimming and J lost 5 bases, with 14 bases between them. This CDR3 has 14 amino acids. CDR3: CASSPDSTKDTQYF. CDR3 DNA: TGCGCCAGCAGCCCGGACAGTACGAAAGATACGCAGTATTTT.

The chain employs TRBV7-9 and TRBJ2-1, with 9 bases fitting TRBD1. The CDR3 has 15 amino acids. V lost 2 bases and J lost 5; bases outside the gene matches: 4. Per germline, CDR1 SEHNR and CDR2 FQNEAQ (reference sequence). The CDR3 protein is CASSLIQGANNEQFF. For the CDR3, the DNA is TGTGCCAGCAGCTTAATACAGGGGGCAAACAATGAGCAGTTCTTC. Filled out from reference TRBV7-9 and TRBJ2-1, the complete variable domain reads DTGVSQNPRHKITKRGQNVTFRCDPISEHNRLYWYRQTLGQGPEFLTYFQNEAQLEKSRLLSDRFSAERPKGSFSTLEIQRTEQGDSAMYLCASSLIQGANNEQFFGPGTRLTVL.

The CDR3 loop reads CASSAGATGELFF. The CDR3 DNA reads as TGTGCCAGTAGTGCAGGGGCCACCGGGGAGCTGTTTTTT. The rearrangement joins TRBV19 to TRBJ2-2; possibly TRBD1 for D (6 bases). Germline assignment: CDR1 LNHDA and CDR2 SQIVND (reference sequence). The CDR3 extends over 13 amino acids. The V gene lost 5 bases and the J gene lost 4 bases, with 8 bases spanning the gap.

This clone has just a few counts. The chain employs TRBV2 and TRBJ1-2; D unresolved. Germline CDR1 and CDR2: SNHLY and FYNNEI. Trimming cost V 6 bases and J 9 bases, with 11 bases left between them. CDR3 size: 11 residues. CDR3 loop: CASSDSIRYTF. DNA for the CDR3: TGTGCCAGCAGCGACTCGATCCGCTACACCTTC.

V usage is TRBV7-9 and J usage is TRBJ1-6; TRBD1 aligns across 7 bases. The CDR3 has 16 amino acids. Unmatched junction bases numbered 5, after V lost 5 bases and J lost 1 base. Germline lookup yields CDR1 SEHNR and CDR2 FQNEAQ (reference sequence). The CDR3 DNA follows: TGTGCCAGCAGCCCGACAGGGATTTCCTATAATTCACCCCTCCACTTT. Protein product: CASSPTGISYNSPLHF.